These T cell receptor beta chains were read from a single sample in a study of identical twins. TCRdb reprocessed the 5' RACE reads via MiXCR and lists one record per CDR3 protein. Of more than 400,000 distinct CDR3 sequences in the sample, roughly 15% are singletons; the top ten hold nearly 0.45%. The same sample was also used in a study of yellow fever vaccine responses in identical twins.

The sample was CD4+ T cells sorted from blood. These TCRs come from a woman in her late teens or twenties in good health. Both conserved end residues are part of each CDR3. A D gene is named only where the DNA matches it firmly. A clone size is listed for some rows: how often the clone was seen (once, few, many), or a class if it is expanded.

clone_size	v_call	d_call	j_call	cdr3_aa	cdr3_nt
few	TRBV28	-	TRBJ2-2	CASREQGMVTGELFF	TGTGCCAGCAGGGAACAGGGTATGGTCACCGGGGAGCTGTTTTTT
few	TRBV9	TRBD1	TRBJ2-1	CASSKTGGFYNEQFF	TGTGCCAGCAGCAAAACAGGGGGCTTTTACAATGAGCAGTTCTTC
-	TRBV7-8	-	TRBJ1-2	CASSPRTKIYGYTF	TGTGCCAGCAGCCCCCGGACGAAGATCTATGGCTACACCTTC
-	TRBV3-1	-	TRBJ1-1	CASSQAGFMNTEAFF	TGTGCCAGCAGCCAAGCCGGGTTCATGAACACTGAAGCTTTCTTT
-	TRBV20-1	-	TRBJ2-1	CSADVLSSYNEQFF	TGCAGTGCAGACGTCCTAAGCTCCTACAATGAGCAGTTCTTC
few	TRBV29-1	-	TRBJ2-1	CSVEESVNEQFF	TGCAGCGTTGAAGAGTCGGTCAATGAGCAGTTCTTC
-	TRBV20-1	TRBD2	TRBJ2-7	CSARDLLPTSGRFYEQYF	TGCAGTGCTAGAGACTTACTACCCACTAGCGGGAGATTCTACGAGCAGTACTTC
few	TRBV3-1	TRBD1	TRBJ2-1	CASSQEWTGGYNEQFF	TGTGCCAGCAGCCAAGAATGGACAGGGGGCTACAATGAGCAGTTCTTC
-	TRBV7-9	TRBD1	TRBJ1-5	CASSGDRVDQPQHF	TGTGCCAGCAGCGGAGACAGGGTCGATCAGCCCCAGCATTTT
-	TRBV7-8	TRBD2	TRBJ2-5	CSSSLALGLGQETQYF	TGTTCCAGCAGCTTAGCGCTGGGACTAGGACAAGAGACCCAGTACTTC
few	TRBV5-1	TRBD2	TRBJ2-3	CASSFTTSGTDTQYF	TGCGCCAGCAGCTTCACAACTAGCGGCACAGATACGCAGTATTTT
few	TRBV3-1	-	TRBJ1-1	CASSPRDVVNTEAFF	TGTGCCAGCAGCCCCCGGGACGTGGTGAACACTGAAGCTTTCTTT
few	TRBV12-3/TRBV12-4	-	TRBJ2-7	CASRRGEVYEQYF	TGTGCCAGCAGGAGGGGGGAAGTTTACGAGCAGTACTTC
few	TRBV7-9	-	TRBJ2-2	CATRDLAGDTTTGELFF	TGTGCCACCCGGGACCTCGCTGGGGACACGACTACCGGGGAGCTGTTTTTT
-	TRBV11-3	-	TRBJ1-1	CASTWYENTEAFF	TGTGCCAGCACTTGGTATGAGAACACTGAAGCTTTCTTT
few	TRBV2	TRBD1	TRBJ2-7	CASSEPGQAYEQYF	TGTGCCAGCAGTGAACCGGGACAGGCCTACGAGCAGTACTTC
-	TRBV12-3/TRBV12-4	TRBD2	TRBJ2-4	CASSFGLAGAGDIQYF	TGTGCCAGCAGTTTTGGGCTAGCGGGAGCAGGTGACATTCAGTACTTC
many	TRBV5-1	-	TRBJ2-1	CASSLEGSNDEQFF	TGCGCCAGCAGCTTGGAGGGATCGAACGATGAGCAGTTCTTC
few	TRBV5-1	TRBD2	TRBJ2-1	CASSARTSGRADYNEQFF	TGCGCCAGCAGCGCTCGGACTAGCGGGAGAGCCGACTACAATGAGCAGTTCTTC
few	TRBV29-1	-	TRBJ2-3	CSVEAGTDTQYF	TGCAGCGTTGAAGCAGGCACAGATACGCAGTATTTT
-	TRBV11-2	-	TRBJ2-3	CASSETVASTDTQYF	TGTGCCAGCAGCGAGACAGTAGCTAGCACAGATACGCAGTATTTT
-	TRBV12-3/TRBV12-4	-	TRBJ1-1	CASSRPHSSNTEAFF	TGTGCCAGCAGTCGGCCTCATTCCTCGAACACTGAAGCTTTCTTT
few	TRBV11-3	TRBD1	TRBJ2-5	CASRYRGQETQYF	TGTGCCAGCAGGTACAGGGGACAAGAGACCCAGTACTTC
few	TRBV28	-	TRBJ2-3	CASSLKRRDTSTDTQYF	TGTGCCAGCAGTTTAAAGCGGCGGGACACTAGCACAGATACGCAGTATTTT
-	TRBV15	-	TRBJ2-7	CATSRGSNAGEQYF	TGTGCCACCAGCAGAGGGTCCAATGCAGGGGAGCAGTACTTC
-	TRBV20-1	-	TRBJ1-5	CSAVQGLYQPQHF	TGCAGTGCTGTGCAGGGGCTTTATCAGCCCCAGCATTTT
-	TRBV28	TRBD1	TRBJ2-6	CASRTGGSSGANVLTF	TGTGCCAGCCGGACAGGGGGAAGTTCTGGGGCCAACGTCCTGACTTTC
-	TRBV4-1	-	TRBJ1-2	CASMVVVGKGYGYTF	TGCGCCAGCATGGTCGTCGTGGGCAAAGGCTATGGCTACACCTTC
few	TRBV7-6	-	TRBJ2-3	CASSLERGGTDTQYF	TGTGCCAGCAGCTTGGAACGGGGTGGCACAGATACGCAGTATTTT
few	TRBV7-9	-	TRBJ1-2	CASSLAPGPEDGYTF	TGTGCCAGCAGCTTAGCCCCGGGTCCCGAGGATGGCTACACCTTC
-	TRBV29-1	-	TRBJ1-2	CSVGRGGNGYTF	TGCAGCGTTGGTCGAGGGGGGAATGGCTACACCTTC
few	TRBV6-5	-	TRBJ2-6	CASSYMRGSLSGANVLTF	TGTGCCAGCAGTTACATGCGCGGCTCGCTCTCTGGGGCCAACGTCCTGACTTTC
many	TRBV5-1	TRBD2	TRBJ2-2	CASSLVRGSNTGELFF	TGCGCCAGCAGCCTCGTGCGGGGGTCAAACACCGGGGAGCTGTTTTTT
-	TRBV10-3	-	TRBJ1-1	CAITSGMNTEAFF	TGTGCCATCACGTCAGGGATGAACACTGAAGCTTTCTTT
few	TRBV14	-	TRBJ2-1	CASSQDNRRLLNEQFF	TGTGCCAGCAGCCAAGATAACAGGCGTCTTCTTAATGAGCAGTTCTTC
few	TRBV29-1	TRBD2	TRBJ2-3	CSVDRGGGEDTQYF	TGCAGCGTTGACCGCGGGGGGGGCGAGGATACGCAGTATTTT
many	TRBV29-1	-	TRBJ1-1	CSVDGGRMNTEAFF	TGCAGCGTTGACGGGGGCCGGATGAACACTGAAGCTTTCTTT
-	TRBV12-3/TRBV12-4	TRBD1	TRBJ2-2	CASKGQGAGELFF	TGTGCCAGCAAAGGACAGGGGGCTGGGGAGCTGTTTTTT
-	TRBV20-1	-	TRBJ1-6	CSARVGTVGPYSPLHF	TGCAGTGCTAGAGTGGGGACGGTGGGCCCTTATTCACCCCTCCACTTT